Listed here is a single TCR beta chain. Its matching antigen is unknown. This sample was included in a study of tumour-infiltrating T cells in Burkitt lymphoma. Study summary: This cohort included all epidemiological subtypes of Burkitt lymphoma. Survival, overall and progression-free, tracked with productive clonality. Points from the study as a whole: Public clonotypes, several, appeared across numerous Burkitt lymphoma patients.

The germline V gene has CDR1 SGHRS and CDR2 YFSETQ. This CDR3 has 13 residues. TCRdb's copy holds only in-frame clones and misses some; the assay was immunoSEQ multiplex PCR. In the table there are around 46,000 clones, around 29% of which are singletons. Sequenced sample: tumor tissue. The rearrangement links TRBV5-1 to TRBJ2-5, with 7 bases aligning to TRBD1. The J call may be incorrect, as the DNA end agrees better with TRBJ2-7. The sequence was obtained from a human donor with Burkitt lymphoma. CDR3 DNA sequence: TGCGCCAGCAGGGTCGGGACAGCCTACGAGCAGTACTTC. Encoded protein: CASRVGTAYEQYF.